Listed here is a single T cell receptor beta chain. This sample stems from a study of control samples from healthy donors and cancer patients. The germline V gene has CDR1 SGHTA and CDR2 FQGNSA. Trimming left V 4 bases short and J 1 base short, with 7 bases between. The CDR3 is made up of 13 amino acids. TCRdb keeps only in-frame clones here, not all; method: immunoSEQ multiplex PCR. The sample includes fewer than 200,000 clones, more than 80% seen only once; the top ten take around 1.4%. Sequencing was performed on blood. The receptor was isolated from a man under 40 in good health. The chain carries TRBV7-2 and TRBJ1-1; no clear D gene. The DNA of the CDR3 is TGTGCCAGCAGCTCGACAAGGAACACTGAAGCTTTCTTT. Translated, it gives CASSSTRNTEAFF.